The present TCR beta chain was sequenced within a study of cytomegalovirus exposure and HLA in healthy donors. Overall study: Both the 120 or so validation repertoires and the 666 first-cohort repertoires used the same platform, as reported by a later analysis. Study outcomes and limitations: High sensitivity and specificity were reportedly achieved when the classifier diagnosed cytomegalovirus status. The study designated 150 to 200 TCR beta chains cytomegalovirus-associated.

The donors formed part of the approximately 120-subject validation cohort, distinct from the approximately 670-subject first cohort. Repertoires were generated with immunoSEQ multiplex PCR, while TCRdb's copy carries only in-frame clones and drops some. The table includes around 300,000 clones, 70% to 90% detected once. The CDR3 runs to 15 residues. Regarding this clone: Its specificity is unknown.

V gene TRBV12-1 combines with J gene TRBJ1-5; TRBD1 was called by the table and not checked on the DNA. TRBV12-1 is a pseudogene segment. The origin of this receptor is a woman under 30 in good health and CMV-seronegative. The specimen sequenced was PBMCs. DNA of the CDR3: TGTGCCAGCAGCTCCCACAGGGGCGGTAATCAGCCCCAGCATTTT. Protein product: CASSSHRGGNQPQHF.